This T cell receptor beta chain was sequenced during a study of OX40 agonist ivuxolimab in advanced cancers. Whole-study context: It was ivuxolimab, an agonistic anti-OX40 (CD134) antibody, that patients were treated with. Eligibility admitted prior anti-PD-1, anti-PD-L1 or anti-CTLA-4 therapy; 30% to 40% had some. General study findings and limits: Partly responding patients at 0.1-3.0 mg/kg showed some of the smallest clonal expansion.

This clone was recorded only once. Its antigen remains unknown. Germline loops: CDR1 LNHDA, CDR2 SQIVND (reference sequence). The CDR3 is 17 residues long. The V and J ends lost 6 bases and 0 bases respectively, with 15 bases between them. The table came from immunoSEQ multiplex PCR; TCRdb's copy has only in-frame clones and leaves some out. The data show 40,000 to 60,000 clones, 70% to 90% seen once. The sequencing used CD4+ or CD8+ T cells sorted from blood, collected in a trial of the OX40 agonist ivuxolimab. The origin of this receptor is an adult with an advanced solid tumor such as melanoma, head and neck, liver or kidney cancer. The chain links TRBV19 to TRBJ2-6, with no clear D. CDR3 in DNA: TGTGCCAGTAGCCTCGACGCCTGGACCTCTGGGGCCAACGTCCTGACTTTC. Protein sequence: CASSLDAWTSGANVLTF.